This T cell receptor beta chain originates from a study of CD8 T cells in Susac syndrome. RNA, at about 0.45 to 1 ug, was reverse transcribed with random hexamers. One entry per CDR3 protein results from TCRdb running MiXCR on the immunoSEQ multiplex PCR reads. The sample records roughly 200,000 distinct CDR3 sequences, 85% to 95% being singletons. This CDR3 contains 12 residues. CDR1 and CDR2 from the germline V gene are LGHDT and YNNKEL (reference sequence). V lost 0 bases and J 7 bases, leaving 6 bases between the germline ends. This clonotype was detected only once. The genes are TRBV3-1 and TRBJ2-5; a possible D gene is TRBD1 (5 bases). This TCR was sampled from a human donor in good health. Source material: CD4+ T cells from PBMCs. This CDR3 reads CASSQERGTQYF. In DNA, the CDR3 is TGTGCCAGCAGCCAAGAAAGGGGGACCCAGTACTTC.